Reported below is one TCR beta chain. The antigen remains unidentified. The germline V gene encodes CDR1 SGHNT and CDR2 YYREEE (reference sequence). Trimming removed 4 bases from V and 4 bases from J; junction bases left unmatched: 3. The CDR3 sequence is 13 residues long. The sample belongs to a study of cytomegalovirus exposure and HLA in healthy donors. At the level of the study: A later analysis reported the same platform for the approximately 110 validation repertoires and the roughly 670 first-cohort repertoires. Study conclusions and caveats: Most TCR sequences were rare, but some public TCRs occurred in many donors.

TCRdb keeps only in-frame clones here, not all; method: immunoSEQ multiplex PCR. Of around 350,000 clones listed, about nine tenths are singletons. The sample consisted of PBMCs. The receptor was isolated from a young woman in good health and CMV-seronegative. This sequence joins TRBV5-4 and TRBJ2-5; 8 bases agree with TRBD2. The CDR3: CASSGTSGETQYF. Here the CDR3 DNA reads TGTGCCAGCAGCGGGACTAGTGGAGAGACCCAGTACTTC.